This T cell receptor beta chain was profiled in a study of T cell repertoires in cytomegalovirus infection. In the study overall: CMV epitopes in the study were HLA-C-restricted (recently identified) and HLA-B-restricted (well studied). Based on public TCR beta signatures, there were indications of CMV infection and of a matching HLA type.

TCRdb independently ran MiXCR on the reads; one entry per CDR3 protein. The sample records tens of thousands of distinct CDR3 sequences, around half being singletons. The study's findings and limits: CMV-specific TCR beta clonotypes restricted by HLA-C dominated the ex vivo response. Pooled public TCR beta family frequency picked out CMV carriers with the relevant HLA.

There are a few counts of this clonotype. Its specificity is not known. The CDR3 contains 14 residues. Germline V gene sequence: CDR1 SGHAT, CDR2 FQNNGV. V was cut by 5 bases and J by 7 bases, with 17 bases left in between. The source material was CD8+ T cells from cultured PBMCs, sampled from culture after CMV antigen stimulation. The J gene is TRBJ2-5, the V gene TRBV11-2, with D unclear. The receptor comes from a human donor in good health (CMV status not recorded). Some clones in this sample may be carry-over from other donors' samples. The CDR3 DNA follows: TGTGCCAGCAGCAGTCAGGCTAATAAGCGGACCCAGTACTTC. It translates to CASSSQANKRTQYF.